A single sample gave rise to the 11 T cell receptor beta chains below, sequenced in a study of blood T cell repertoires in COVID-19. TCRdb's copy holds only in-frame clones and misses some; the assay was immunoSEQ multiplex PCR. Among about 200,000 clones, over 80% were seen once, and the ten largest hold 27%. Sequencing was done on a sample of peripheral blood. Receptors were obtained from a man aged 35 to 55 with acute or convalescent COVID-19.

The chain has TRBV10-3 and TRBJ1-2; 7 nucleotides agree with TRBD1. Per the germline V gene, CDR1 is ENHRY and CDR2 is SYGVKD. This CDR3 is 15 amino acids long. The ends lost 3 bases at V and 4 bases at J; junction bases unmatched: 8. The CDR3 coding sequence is TGTGCCATCAGTGAACCCCCGGGACAGAGCTATGGCTACACCTTC. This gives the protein CAISEPPGQSYGYTF.

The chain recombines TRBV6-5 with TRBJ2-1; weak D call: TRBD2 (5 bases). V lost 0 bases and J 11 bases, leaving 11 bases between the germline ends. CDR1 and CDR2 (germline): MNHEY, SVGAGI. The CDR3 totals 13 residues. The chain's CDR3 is CASSYSRGGQQFF. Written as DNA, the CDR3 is TGTGCCAGCAGTTACTCGAGAGGAGGACAGCAGTTCTTC.

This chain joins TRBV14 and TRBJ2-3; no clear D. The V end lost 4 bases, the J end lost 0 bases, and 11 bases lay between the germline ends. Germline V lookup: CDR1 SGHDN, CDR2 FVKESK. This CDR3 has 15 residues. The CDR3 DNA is TGTGCCAGCAGCCGACTCCTTCCTAGCACAGATACGCAGTATTTT. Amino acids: CASSRLLPSTDTQYF. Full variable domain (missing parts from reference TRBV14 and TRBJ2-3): EAGVTQFPSHSVIEKGQTVTLRCDPISGHDNLYWYRRVMGKEIKFLLHFVKESKQDESGMPNNRFLAERTGGTYSTLKVQPAELEDSGVYFCASSRLLPSTDTQYFGPGTRLTVL.

The CDR3 DNA is TGTGCCAGCAGCGGGCGGACTAGCGGCACAGATACGCAGTATTTT. Protein sequence: CASSGRTSGTDTQYF. The chain employs TRBV7-9 and TRBJ2-3; TRBD2 matches at 9 bases. This CDR3 has 15 residues. Looked up from germline, CDR1 is SEHNR and CDR2 is FQNEAQ (reference sequence). Losses at the gene ends were 5 bases for V and 1 base for J; bases not matched to a gene: 4.

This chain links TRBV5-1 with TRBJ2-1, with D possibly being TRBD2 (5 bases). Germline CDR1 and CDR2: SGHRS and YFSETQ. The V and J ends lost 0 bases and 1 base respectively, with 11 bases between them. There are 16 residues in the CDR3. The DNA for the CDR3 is TGCGCCAGCAGCTTGGACGAGGGCGGGTCCTACAATGAGCAGTTCTTC. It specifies CASSLDEGGSYNEQFF.

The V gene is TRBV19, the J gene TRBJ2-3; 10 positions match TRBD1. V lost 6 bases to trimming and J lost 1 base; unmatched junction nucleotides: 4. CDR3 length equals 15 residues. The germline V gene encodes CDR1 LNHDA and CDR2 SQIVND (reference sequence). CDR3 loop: CASSSGTGGTDTQYF. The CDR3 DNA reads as TGTGCCAGTAGCTCCGGGACAGGGGGCACAGATACGCAGTATTTT.

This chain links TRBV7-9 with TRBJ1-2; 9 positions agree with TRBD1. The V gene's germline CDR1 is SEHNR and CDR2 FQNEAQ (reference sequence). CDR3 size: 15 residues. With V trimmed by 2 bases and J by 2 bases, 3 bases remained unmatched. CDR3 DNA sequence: TGTGCCAGCAGCTTACAAGGACAGGGGAACTATGGCTACACCTTC. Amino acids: CASSLQGQGNYGYTF.

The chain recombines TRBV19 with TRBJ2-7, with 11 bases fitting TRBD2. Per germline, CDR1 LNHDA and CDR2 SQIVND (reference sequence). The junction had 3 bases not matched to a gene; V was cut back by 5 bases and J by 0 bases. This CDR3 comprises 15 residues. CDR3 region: CASSGLAGGSYEQYF. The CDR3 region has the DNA TGTGCCAGTAGTGGGCTAGCGGGGGGCTCCTACGAGCAGTACTTC.

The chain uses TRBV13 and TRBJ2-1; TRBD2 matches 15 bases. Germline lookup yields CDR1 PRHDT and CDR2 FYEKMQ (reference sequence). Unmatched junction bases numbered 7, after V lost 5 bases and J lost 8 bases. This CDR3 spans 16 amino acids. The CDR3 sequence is CASSDGLAGGPYEQFF. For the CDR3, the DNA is TGTGCCAGCAGCGACGGACTAGCGGGAGGGCCTTATGAGCAGTTCTTC.

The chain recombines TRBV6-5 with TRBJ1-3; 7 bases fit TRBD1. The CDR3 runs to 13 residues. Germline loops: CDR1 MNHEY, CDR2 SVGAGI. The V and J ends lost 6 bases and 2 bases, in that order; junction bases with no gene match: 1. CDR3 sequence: CASRGQAGNTIYF. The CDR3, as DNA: TGTGCCAGCAGAGGACAGGCTGGAAACACCATATATTTT.

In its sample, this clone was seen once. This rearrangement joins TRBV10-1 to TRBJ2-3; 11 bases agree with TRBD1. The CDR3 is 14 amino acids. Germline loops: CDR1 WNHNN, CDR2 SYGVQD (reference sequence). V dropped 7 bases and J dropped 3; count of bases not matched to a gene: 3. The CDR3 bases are TGCGCCAGCAAAGGACAGGGGGCTACAGATACGCAGTATTTT. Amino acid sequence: CASKGQGATDTQYF.